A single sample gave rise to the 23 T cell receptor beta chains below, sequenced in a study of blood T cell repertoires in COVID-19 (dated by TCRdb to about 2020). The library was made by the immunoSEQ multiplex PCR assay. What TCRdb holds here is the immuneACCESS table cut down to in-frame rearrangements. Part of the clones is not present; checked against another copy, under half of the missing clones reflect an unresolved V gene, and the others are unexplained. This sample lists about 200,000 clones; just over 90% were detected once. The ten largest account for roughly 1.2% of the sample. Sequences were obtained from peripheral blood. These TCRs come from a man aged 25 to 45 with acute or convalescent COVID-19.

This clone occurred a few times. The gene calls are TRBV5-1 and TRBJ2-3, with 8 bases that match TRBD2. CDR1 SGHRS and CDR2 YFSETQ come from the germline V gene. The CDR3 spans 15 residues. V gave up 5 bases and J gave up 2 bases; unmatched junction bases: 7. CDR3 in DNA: TGCGCCAGCAGTACAAGCGGGGGATTCACAGATACGCAGTATTTT. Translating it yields CASSTSGGFTDTQYF.

CDR3 protein: CASNVGGTGGEKLFF. The CDR3 DNA follows: TGTGCCAGCAACGTGGGGGGTACCGGTGGTGAAAAACTGTTTTTT. The rearrangement uses TRBV5-4 and TRBJ1-4; possible D gene TRBD1, 5 bases. This CDR3 region has 15 residues. V lost 6 bases, J lost 7 bases, and 19 bases lay in between. Germline loops: CDR1 SGHNT, CDR2 YYREEE (reference sequence).

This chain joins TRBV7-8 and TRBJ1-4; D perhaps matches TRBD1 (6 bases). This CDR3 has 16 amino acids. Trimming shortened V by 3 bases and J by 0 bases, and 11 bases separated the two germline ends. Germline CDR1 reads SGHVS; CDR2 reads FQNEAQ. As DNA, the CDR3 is TGTGCCAGCAGCTTGAGGAACAGGGCAACTAATGAAAAACTGTTTTTT. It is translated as CASSLRNRATNEKLFF.

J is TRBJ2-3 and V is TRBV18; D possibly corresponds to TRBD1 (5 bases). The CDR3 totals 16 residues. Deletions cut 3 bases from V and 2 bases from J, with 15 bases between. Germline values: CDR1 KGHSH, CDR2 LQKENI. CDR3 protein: CASSPIDSYLTDTQYF. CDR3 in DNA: TGTGCCAGCTCACCGATAGACAGCTACCTCACAGATACGCAGTATTTT. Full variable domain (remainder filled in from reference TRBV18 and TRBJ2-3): NAGVMQNPRHLVRRRGQEARLRCSPMKGHSHVYWYRQLPEEGLKFMVYLQKENIIDESGMPKERFSAEFPKEGPSILRIQQVVRGDSAAYFCASSPIDSYLTDTQYFGPGTRLTVL.

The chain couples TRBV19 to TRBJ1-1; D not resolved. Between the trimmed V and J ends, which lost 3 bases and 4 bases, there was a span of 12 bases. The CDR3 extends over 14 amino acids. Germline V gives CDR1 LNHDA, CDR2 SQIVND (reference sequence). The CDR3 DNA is TGTGCCAGTAGTATTTCGGGGTTAGTCACTGAAGCTTTCTTT. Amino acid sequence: CASSISGLVTEAFF.

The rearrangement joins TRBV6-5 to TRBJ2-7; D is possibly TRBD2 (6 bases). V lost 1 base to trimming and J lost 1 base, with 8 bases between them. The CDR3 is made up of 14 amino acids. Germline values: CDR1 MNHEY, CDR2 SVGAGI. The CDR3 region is CASSYLGGSYEQYF. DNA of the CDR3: TGTGCCAGCAGTTACTTGGGGGGATCCTACGAGCAGTACTTC.

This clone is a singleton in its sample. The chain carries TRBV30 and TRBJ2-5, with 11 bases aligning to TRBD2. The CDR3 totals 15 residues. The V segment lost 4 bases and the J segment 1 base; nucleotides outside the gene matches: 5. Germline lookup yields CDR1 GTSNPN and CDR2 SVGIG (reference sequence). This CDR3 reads CAWNLAGGPQETQYF. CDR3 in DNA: TGTGCCTGGAACTTAGCGGGGGGGCCCCAAGAGACCCAGTACTTC.

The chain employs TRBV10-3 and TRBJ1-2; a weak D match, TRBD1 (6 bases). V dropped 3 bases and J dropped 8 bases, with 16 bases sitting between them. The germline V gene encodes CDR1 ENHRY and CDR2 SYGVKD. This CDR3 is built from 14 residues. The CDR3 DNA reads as TGTGCCATCAGTGAAGGGACAATACGAAGCGGCTACACCTTC. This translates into CAISEGTIRSGYTF.

CDR3 nucleotides: TGTGCCAGCAGTGAACGACAGGGAGCATCTGGAAACACCATATATTTT. As protein: CASSERQGASGNTIYF. The chain combines TRBV6-1 with TRBJ1-3, with TRBD1 matching over 7 bases. V trimming: 2 bases; J trimming: 1 base; junction bases outside the gene matches: 5. The CDR3 contains 16 residues. Per germline, CDR1 MNHNS and CDR2 SASEGT.

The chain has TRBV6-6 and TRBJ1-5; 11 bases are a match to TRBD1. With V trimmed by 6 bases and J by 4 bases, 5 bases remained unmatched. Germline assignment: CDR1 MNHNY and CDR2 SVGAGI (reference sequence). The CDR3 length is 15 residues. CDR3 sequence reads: CASRAGTGGNQPQHF. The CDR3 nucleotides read TGTGCCAGCAGGGCCGGGACAGGGGGTAATCAGCCCCAGCATTTT.

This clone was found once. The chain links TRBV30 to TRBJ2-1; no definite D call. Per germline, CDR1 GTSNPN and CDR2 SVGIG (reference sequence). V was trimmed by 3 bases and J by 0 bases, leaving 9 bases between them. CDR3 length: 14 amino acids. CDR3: CAWRPSSSYNEQFF. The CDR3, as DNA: TGTGCCTGGAGGCCCTCCAGCTCCTACAATGAGCAGTTCTTC.

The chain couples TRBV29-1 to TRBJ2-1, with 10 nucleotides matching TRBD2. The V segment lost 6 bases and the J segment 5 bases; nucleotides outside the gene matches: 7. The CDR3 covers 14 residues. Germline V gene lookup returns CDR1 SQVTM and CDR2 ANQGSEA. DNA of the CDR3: TGCAGCGTGAAGGGACTAGCGATCGACAATGAGCAGTTCTTC. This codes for CSVKGLAIDNEQFF.

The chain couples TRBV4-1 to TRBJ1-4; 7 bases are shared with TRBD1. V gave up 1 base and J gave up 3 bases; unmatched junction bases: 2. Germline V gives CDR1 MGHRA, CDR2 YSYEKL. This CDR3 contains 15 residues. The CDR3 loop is CASSQVQGANEKLFF. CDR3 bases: TGCGCCAGCAGCCAAGTTCAGGGGGCTAATGAAAAACTGTTTTTT.

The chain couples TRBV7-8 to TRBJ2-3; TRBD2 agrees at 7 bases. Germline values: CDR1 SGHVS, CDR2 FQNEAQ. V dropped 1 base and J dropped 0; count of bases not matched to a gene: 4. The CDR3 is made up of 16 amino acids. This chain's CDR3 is CASSLVPSGSTDTQYF. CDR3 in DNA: TGTGCCAGCAGCTTAGTTCCTAGCGGAAGCACAGATACGCAGTATTTT.

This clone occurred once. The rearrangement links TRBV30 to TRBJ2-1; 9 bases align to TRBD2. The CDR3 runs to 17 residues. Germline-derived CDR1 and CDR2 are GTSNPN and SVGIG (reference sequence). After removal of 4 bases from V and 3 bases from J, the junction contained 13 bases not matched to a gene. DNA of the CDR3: TGTGCCTGGAAGTTTAACCGACTAGCGGACCGCTACAATGAGCAGTTCTTC. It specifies CAWKFNRLADRYNEQFF.

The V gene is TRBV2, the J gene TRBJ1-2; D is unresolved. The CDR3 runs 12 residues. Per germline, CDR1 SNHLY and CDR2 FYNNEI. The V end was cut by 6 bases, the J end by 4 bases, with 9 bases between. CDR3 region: CASRWEAYGYTF. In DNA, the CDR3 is TGTGCCAGCAGATGGGAGGCCTATGGCTACACCTTC.

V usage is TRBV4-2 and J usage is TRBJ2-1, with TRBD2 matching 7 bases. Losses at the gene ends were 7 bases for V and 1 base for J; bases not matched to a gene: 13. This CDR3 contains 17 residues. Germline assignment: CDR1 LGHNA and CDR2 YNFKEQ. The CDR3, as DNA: TGTGCCAGCACCCTACTCCTTTCTAGCGGATCCTACAATGAGCAGTTCTTC. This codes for CASTLLLSSGSYNEQFF.

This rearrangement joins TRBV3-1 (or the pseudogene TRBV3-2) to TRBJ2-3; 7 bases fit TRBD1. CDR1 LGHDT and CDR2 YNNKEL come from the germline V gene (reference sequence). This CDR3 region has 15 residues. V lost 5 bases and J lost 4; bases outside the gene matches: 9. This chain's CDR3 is CASSSPGGPSDTQYF. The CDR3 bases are TGTGCCAGCAGCTCCCCAGGGGGACCCTCAGATACGCAGTATTTT.

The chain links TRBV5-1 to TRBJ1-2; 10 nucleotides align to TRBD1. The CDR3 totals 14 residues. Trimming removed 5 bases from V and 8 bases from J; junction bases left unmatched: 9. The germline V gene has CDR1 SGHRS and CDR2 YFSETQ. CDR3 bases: TGCGCCAGCAGACCCGGACAGGGGGATTTCGGCTACACCTTC. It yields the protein CASRPGQGDFGYTF.

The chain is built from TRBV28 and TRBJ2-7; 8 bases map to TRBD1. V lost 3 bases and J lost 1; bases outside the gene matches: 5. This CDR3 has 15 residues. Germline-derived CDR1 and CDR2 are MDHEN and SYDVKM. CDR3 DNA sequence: TGTGCCAGCAGTTTTGGACAGGGTATTTCCTACGAGCAGTACTTC. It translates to CASSFGQGISYEQYF.

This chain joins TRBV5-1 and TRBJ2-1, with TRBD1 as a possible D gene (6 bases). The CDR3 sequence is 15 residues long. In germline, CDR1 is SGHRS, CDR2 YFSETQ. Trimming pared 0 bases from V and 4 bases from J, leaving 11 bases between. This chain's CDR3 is CASSLVPGEYNEQFF. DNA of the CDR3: TGCGCCAGCAGCTTGGTCCCAGGGGAATACAATGAGCAGTTCTTC. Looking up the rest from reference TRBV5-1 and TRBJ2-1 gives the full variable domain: KAGVTQTPRYLIKTRGQQVTLSCSPISGHRSVSWYQQTPGQGLQFLFEYFSETQRNKGNFPGRFSGRQFSNSRSEMNVSTLELGDSALYLCASSLVPGEYNEQFFGPGTRLTVL.

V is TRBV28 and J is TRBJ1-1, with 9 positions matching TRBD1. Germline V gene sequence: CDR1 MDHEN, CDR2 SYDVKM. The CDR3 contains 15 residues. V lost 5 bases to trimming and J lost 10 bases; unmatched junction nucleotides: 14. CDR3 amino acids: CASSEGDRDSSRAFF. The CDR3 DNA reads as TGTGCCAGCAGTGAGGGGGACAGGGACTCCTCAAGAGCTTTCTTT.

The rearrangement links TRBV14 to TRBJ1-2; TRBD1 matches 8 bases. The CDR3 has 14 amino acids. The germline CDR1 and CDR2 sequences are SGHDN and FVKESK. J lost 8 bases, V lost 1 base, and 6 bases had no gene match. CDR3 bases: TGTGCCAGCAGCCAAGCTGGGACAGGCTTAGGCTACACCTTC. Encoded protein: CASSQAGTGLGYTF.